The rows below give T cell receptor beta chains drawn from one sample of a study of Graves' ophthalmopathy and Graves' hyperthyroidism. TCRdb redid the calling of the multiplex PCR reads with MiXCR, one entry per CDR3 protein. The sample holds a few hundred thousand distinct CDR3 sequences, 35% to 40% seen once. Sequenced material: peripheral blood or thyroid tissue (not recorded which). These receptor sequences come from an adult man with Graves' hyperthyroidism. Both conserved end residues are part of each CDR3. A D gene is named only where the DNA matches it firmly. Some rows have no size entry. The others give once, few or many, or a class for an expanded clone.

D gene | clone size | J gene | V gene | CDR3 DNA | CDR3 protein
TRBD1 | many | TRBJ1-6 | TRBV19 | TGTGCCAGTAGTCCGCGGACAGGGGAGAATAATTCACCCCTCCACTTT | CASSPRTGENNSPLHF
TRBD1 | many | TRBJ1-6 | TRBV29-1 | TGCAGCGTTGAAGATCGGGACAGGGGAGATTCACCCCTCCACTTT | CSVEDRDRGDSPLHF
NA | many | TRBJ1-5 | TRBV5-1 | TGCGCCAGCAGCTTGGAAGGGGCCCCCAATCAGCCCCAGCATTTT | CASSLEGAPNQPQHF
NA | once | TRBJ1-1 | TRBV4-1 | TGCGCCAGCAGCCAAGATCGGTGGTCGGGCACTGAAGCTTTCTTT | CASSQDRWSGTEAFF
NA | many | TRBJ2-5 | TRBV2 | TGTGCCAGCAGGGGTTTGGAGGGGGCGCCGGGAGAGACCCAGTACTTC | CASRGLEGAPGETQYF
TRBD2 | NA | TRBJ2-7 | TRBV29-1 | TGCAGCGCCCTAGCGGGCTCCTACGAGCAGTACTTC | CSALAGSYEQYF
TRBD1 | once | TRBJ1-1 | TRBV10-3 | TGTGCCATCAGTCGGACAGGGGGCACTGAAGCTTTCTTT | CAISRTGGTEAFF
TRBD2 | once | TRBJ2-7 | TRBV10-2 | TGCGCCAGCAGTGCTAGAGGGACTAGCGGTACCTACGAGCAGTACTTC | CASSARGTSGTYEQYF
NA | many | TRBJ1-5 | TRBV25-1 | TGTGCCAGCAGTGATTCAGGGGCATATCAGCCCCAGCATTTT | CASSDSGAYQPQHF
TRBD1 | many | TRBJ2-5 | TRBV4-1 | TGCGCCAGCAGCCACCTGGGACAGGGGGTGGCGGAGACCCAGTACTTC | CASSHLGQGVAETQYF
NA | NA | TRBJ2-2 | TRBV28 | TGTGCCAGCAGTTCGACAGGAACTAACACCGGGGAGCTGTTTTTT | CASSSTGTNTGELFF
NA | many | TRBJ1-6 | TRBV29-1 | TGCAGCGTTGTGTGGGGGGTTGGGGATTCACCCCTCCACTTT | CSVVWGVGDSPLHF
NA | few | TRBJ1-5 | TRBV5-5 | TGTGCCAGCAGCTTGGCAGGGTTCAATCAGCCCCAGCATTTT | CASSLAGFNQPQHF
TRBD1 | many | TRBJ2-7 | TRBV20-1 | TGCAGTGCTAAAGCCGGGACAGGGGGTGGCGAGCAGTACTTC | CSAKAGTGGGEQYF
TRBD2 | NA | TRBJ2-1 | TRBV2 | TGTGCCAGCAGTGATCCCGGGACTAGCACCTACAATGAGCAGTTCTTC | CASSDPGTSTYNEQFF
NA | many | TRBJ2-7 | TRBV7-8 | TGTGCCAGCAGCTTAGTACAGGGAGGGAACGAGCAGTACTTC | CASSLVQGGNEQYF
TRBD1 | many | TRBJ1-1 | TRBV5-1 | TGCGCCAGCTGGAAAGGGACAGGGGGTCGGGACACTGAAGCTTTCTTT | CASWKGTGGRDTEAFF
TRBD2 | many | TRBJ2-5 | TRBV2 | TGTGCCAGCAGTCTACTAGCGGGGACCTTTCAAGAGACCCAGTACTTC | CASSLLAGTFQETQYF
NA | once | TRBJ1-1 | TRBV2 | TGTGCCAGCGGCTGGCGGGGAAGTACTGGGGACACTGAAGCTTTCTTT | CASGWRGSTGDTEAFF